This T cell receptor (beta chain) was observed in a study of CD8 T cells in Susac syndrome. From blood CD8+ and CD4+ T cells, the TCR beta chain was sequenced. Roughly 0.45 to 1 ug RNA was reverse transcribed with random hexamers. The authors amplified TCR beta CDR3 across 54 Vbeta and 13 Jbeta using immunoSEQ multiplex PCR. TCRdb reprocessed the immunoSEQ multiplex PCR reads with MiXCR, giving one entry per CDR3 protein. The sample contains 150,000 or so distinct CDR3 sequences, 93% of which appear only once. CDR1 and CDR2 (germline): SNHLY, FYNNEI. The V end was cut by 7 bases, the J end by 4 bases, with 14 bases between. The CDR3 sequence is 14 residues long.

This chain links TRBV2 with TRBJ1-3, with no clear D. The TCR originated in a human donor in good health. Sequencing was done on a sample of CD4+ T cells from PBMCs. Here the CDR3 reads CASTELGTGNTIYF. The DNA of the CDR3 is TGTGCCAGCACCGAATTGGGAACGGGAAACACCATATATTTT.